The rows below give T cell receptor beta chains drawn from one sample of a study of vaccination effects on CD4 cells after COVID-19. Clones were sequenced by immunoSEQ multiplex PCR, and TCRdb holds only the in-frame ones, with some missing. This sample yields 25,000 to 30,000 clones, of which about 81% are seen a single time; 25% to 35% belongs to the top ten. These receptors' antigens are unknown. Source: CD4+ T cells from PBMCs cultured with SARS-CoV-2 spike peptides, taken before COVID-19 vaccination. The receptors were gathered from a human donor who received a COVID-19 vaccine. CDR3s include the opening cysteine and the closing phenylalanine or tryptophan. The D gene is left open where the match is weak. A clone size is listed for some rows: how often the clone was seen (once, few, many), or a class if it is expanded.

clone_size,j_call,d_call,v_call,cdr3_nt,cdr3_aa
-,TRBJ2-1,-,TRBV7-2,TGTGCCAGCAGCTTAGTCGGGATCGGGACTGGCGAGCAGTTCTTC,CASSLVGIGTGEQFF
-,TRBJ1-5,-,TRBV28,TGTGCCAGCAGTTTATACGGTTATAGCAATCAGCCCCAGCATTTT,CASSLYGYSNQPQHF
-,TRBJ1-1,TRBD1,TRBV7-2,TGTGCCAGCAGCAGGGACAGGGGGCCCACTGAAGCTTTCTTT,CASSRDRGPTEAFF
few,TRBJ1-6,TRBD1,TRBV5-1,TGCGCCAGCAGCCCGGACAGGAATTCACCCCTCCACTTT,CASSPDRNSPLHF
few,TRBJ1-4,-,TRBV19,TGTGCCAGTAGCAAGGCAGGGATTACTGAAAAACTGTTTTTT,CASSKAGITEKLFF
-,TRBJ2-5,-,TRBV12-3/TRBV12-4,TGTGCCAGCAGTTTAGTGGGGACCCAGTACTTC,CASSLVGTQYF
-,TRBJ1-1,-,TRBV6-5,TGTGCCAGCAGTTACTCGGGGTTTCGAAGGGGCACTGAAGCTTTCTTT,CASSYSGFRRGTEAFF
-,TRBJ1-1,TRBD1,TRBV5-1,TGCGCCAGCAGCTGGGGACAGGGGGCGAGCACTGAAGCTTTCTTT,CASSWGQGASTEAFF
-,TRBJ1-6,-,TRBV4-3,TGCGCCAGCAGCCAAGCGCCTTCCAATTCACCCCTCCACTTT,CASSQAPSNSPLHF
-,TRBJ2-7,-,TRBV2,TGTGCCAGCAGTGACCAGGGGACATACTCCTACGAGCAGTACTTC,CASSDQGTYSYEQYF
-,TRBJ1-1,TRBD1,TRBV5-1,TGCGCCAGCAGCTTACAGGGGTTTAGTAGGTTTCGCACTGAAGCTTTCTTT,CASSLQGFSRFRTEAFF
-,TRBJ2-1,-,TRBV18,TGTGCCAGCTCACCGCGGAATCCTAGAGACAATGAGCAGTTCTTC,CASSPRNPRDNEQFF
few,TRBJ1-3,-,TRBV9,TGTGCCAGCAGCGTTGGGGTTCTAAACACCATATATTTT,CASSVGVLNTIYF
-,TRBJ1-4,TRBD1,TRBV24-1,TGTGCCACCAGTGATCCTCATGGACAGGGTGGGATTGAAAAACTGTTTTTT,CATSDPHGQGGIEKLFF
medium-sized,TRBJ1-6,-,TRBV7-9,TGTGCCAGCAGCTTGGGGAATTATAATTCACCCCTCCACTTT,CASSLGNYNSPLHF
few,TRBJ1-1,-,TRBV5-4,TGTGCCAGCAGGTACAGGGAGCAAGTGACTGAAGCTTTCTTT,CASRYREQVTEAFF
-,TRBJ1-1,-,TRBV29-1,TGCAGCGTTGAAGTCAACGGACAGCTGAACACTGAAGCTTTCTTT,CSVEVNGQLNTEAFF
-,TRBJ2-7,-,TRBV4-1,TGCGCCAGCAGCCAATTCGACTCCGAGCAGTACTTC,CASSQFDSEQYF
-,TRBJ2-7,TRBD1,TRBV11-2,TGTGCCAGCAGGAAATCCGGGACAGGGCGTTTGTGGCAGTACTTC,CASRKSGTGRLWQYF
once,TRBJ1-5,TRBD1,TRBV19,TGTGCCAGTAGTATAAGGGACAGGTATCAGCCCCAGCATTTT,CASSIRDRYQPQHF
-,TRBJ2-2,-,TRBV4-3,TGCGCCAGCAGCCAAGGGCAGGGGATTGGCGGGGAGCTGTTTTTT,CASSQGQGIGGELFF
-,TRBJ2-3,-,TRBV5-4,TGTGCCAGCAGCTCCGGGACCTACACAGATACGCAGTATTTT,CASSSGTYTDTQYF
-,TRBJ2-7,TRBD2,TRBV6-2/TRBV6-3,TGTGCCAGCAGTTACCGGGGGGGCGGTTACGAGCAGTACTTC,CASSYRGGGYEQYF